What follows are 19 T cell receptor beta chains derived from one specimen sequenced in a study of cytomegalovirus exposure and HLA in healthy donors. PCR was performed using 60 Vbeta and 13 Jbeta primers. Profiled with immunoSEQ multiplex PCR; TCRdb holds only in-frame clones, not every one. Among 100,000 to 150,000 clones, 65% to 75% were seen once, and the ten largest hold more than 3.5%. The sequenced material came from PBMCs. The receptors were gathered from a man aged 35 to 55 in good health and CMV-seropositive.

This clone was observed a few times. J is TRBJ2-3 and V is TRBV5-1; 7 nucleotides line up with TRBD2. In germline, CDR1 is SGHRS, CDR2 YFSETQ. The CDR3 is 17 residues long. V gave up 3 bases and J gave up 0 bases; unmatched junction bases: 10. The CDR3 loop reads CASSSLPSGSSTDTQYF. CDR3 nucleotide sequence: TGCGCCAGCAGCTCACTTCCTAGCGGCTCTAGCACAGATACGCAGTATTTT.

The V and J genes are TRBV28 and TRBJ2-7; 8 bases line up with TRBD2. This CDR3 spans 15 amino acids. V shed 5 bases, J shed 3 bases, and the junction held 9 bases outside the gene matches. Germline V gene lookup returns CDR1 MDHEN and CDR2 SYDVKM. The CDR3 sequence: CASSGGTRVFYEQYF. The CDR3 nucleotides are TGTGCCAGCAGTGGCGGGACTAGAGTTTTCTACGAGCAGTACTTC.

This rearrangement joins TRBV6-5 to TRBJ2-7; TRBD1 might be the D (6 bases). The CDR3 loop spans 14 amino acids. From germline, CDR1 is MNHEY and CDR2 SVGAGI. With 5 bases removed from V and 2 bases from J, the gap between germline ends came to 13 bases. CDR3 loop: CASSTDQGTYEQYF. CDR3 bases: TGTGCCAGCAGTACCGATCAGGGGACCTACGAGCAGTACTTC.

V and J are TRBV11-3 and TRBJ2-5; TRBD2 agrees at 16 bases. The germline gives CDR1 SGHNT, CDR2 YENEEA. There are 17 residues in the CDR3. The V and J ends lost 2 bases and 5 bases, in that order; junction bases with no gene match: 5. CDR3 protein: CASSLRGTSGGVETQYF. CDR3 nucleotide sequence: TGTGCCAGCAGCTTACGGGGGACTAGCGGGGGGGTGGAGACCCAGTACTTC.

The J gene is TRBJ2-7, the V gene TRBV10-3, with TRBD2 matching 11 bases. CDR1 ENHRY and CDR2 SYGVKD come from the germline V gene. CDR3 length: 16 residues. Losses at the gene ends were 4 bases for V and 0 bases for J; bases not matched to a gene: 5. CDR3 residues: CAISAPGLADSYEQYF. In DNA form, the CDR3 reads TGTGCCATCAGTGCCCCGGGACTAGCGGACTCCTACGAGCAGTACTTC.

The V and J genes are TRBV19 and TRBJ1-2; no clear D. Germline CDR1 is LNHDA and CDR2 is SQIVND (reference sequence). V lost 8 bases, J lost 1 base, and 11 bases lay in between. The CDR3 is made up of 13 amino acids. Here the CDR3 DNA reads TGTGCCAGTCGCGGATCCCTTAACTATGGCTACACCTTC. It translates to CASRGSLNYGYTF.

The gene calls are TRBV5-1 and TRBJ2-3; TRBD2 aligns across 10 bases. Germline V gene lookup returns CDR1 SGHRS and CDR2 YFSETQ. The CDR3 consists of 17 residues. V shed 2 bases, J shed 3 bases, and the junction held 9 bases outside the gene matches. Here the CDR3 reads CASSLGWLAGGTDTQYF. CDR3 bases: TGCGCCAGCAGCTTAGGGTGGTTAGCGGGAGGTACAGATACGCAGTATTTT. Using reference TRBV5-1 and TRBJ2-3 for the parts outside the CDR3, the full variable domain is KAGVTQTPRYLIKTRGQQVTLSCSPISGHRSVSWYQQTPGQGLQFLFEYFSETQRNKGNFPGRFSGRQFSNSRSEMNVSTLELGDSALYLCASSLGWLAGGTDTQYFGPGTRLTVL.

The chain links TRBV6-5 to TRBJ2-1; tentative D call: TRBD1 (6 bases). Germline V gives CDR1 MNHEY, CDR2 SVGAGI. V was clipped by 5 bases and J by 1 base, with 9 bases between them. This CDR3 spans 14 amino acids. The CDR3 is CASSIGGSYNEQFF. Written as DNA, the CDR3 is TGTGCCAGCAGTATAGGGGGTTCCTACAATGAGCAGTTCTTC.

The chain has TRBV7-3 and TRBJ1-1; TRBD1 aligns across 9 bases. V was clipped by 2 bases and J by 10 bases; unmatched bases: 5. The CDR3 length is 13 residues. Looked up from germline, CDR1 is SGHTA and CDR2 is FQGTGA. The CDR3 loop is CASSLYHRGLAFF. The CDR3 nucleotides are TGTGCCAGCAGCTTATATCACAGGGGGCTAGCTTTCTTT.

The gene calls are TRBV7-2 and TRBJ1-1, with D possibly being TRBD1 (5 bases). Trimming shortened V by 1 base and J by 9 bases, and 18 bases separated the two germline ends. This CDR3 is built from 15 residues. Germline V gene sequence: CDR1 SGHTA, CDR2 FQGNSA. The CDR3 bases are TGTGCCAGCAGCTTAGGAAGTAGTCCAGGGATGAAAGCTTTCTTT. The encoded protein is CASSLGSSPGMKAFF.

This clone has just one count. J is TRBJ1-1 and V is TRBV28, with D uncertain. This CDR3 has 13 residues. Germline-derived CDR1 and CDR2 are MDHEN and SYDVKM. V was trimmed by 8 bases and J by 2 bases, leaving 12 bases between them. The DNA for the CDR3 is TGTGCCAGCCAAAATACGGGTAACACTGAAGCTTTCTTT. It translates to CASQNTGNTEAFF. The full variable domain, in which reference TRBV28 and TRBJ1-1 provide the parts outside the CDR3, is DVKVTQSSRYLVKRTGEKVFLECVQDMDHENMFWYRQDPGLGLRLIYFSYDVKMKEKGDIPEGYSVSREKKERFSLILESASTNQTSMYLCASQNTGNTEAFFGQGTRLTVV.

This clone was counted once. The rearrangement joins TRBV7-6 to TRBJ1-1; D possibly corresponds to TRBD1 (6 bases). Germline V CDR1 and CDR2: SGHVS, FNYEAQ. The CDR3 is made up of 13 amino acids. Trimming stripped 5 bases from V and 1 base from J, with 8 bases between. As DNA, the CDR3 is TGTGCCAGCAGCCAGGGACAGAACACTGAAGCTTTCTTT. Amino acids: CASSQGQNTEAFF.

J is TRBJ1-5 and V is TRBV6-5, with 7 nucleotides matching TRBD1. Germline assignment: CDR1 MNHEY and CDR2 SVGAGI. V shed 6 bases and J 2 bases; nucleotides not matched to a gene: 7. There are 15 residues in the CDR3. CDR3 coding DNA: TGTGCCAGCAGCAAAACAGGGGATGGCAATCAGCCCCAGCATTTT. It specifies CASSKTGDGNQPQHF.

The chain combines TRBV6-1 with TRBJ2-7, with TRBD1 identical over 9 bases. Germline CDR1 reads MNHNS; CDR2 reads SASEGT. The CDR3 is made up of 20 amino acids. The V and J ends lost 4 bases and 7 bases, in that order; junction bases with no gene match: 26. CDR3 loop: CASSVGHRDRAQVFTREQYF. For the CDR3, the DNA is TGTGCCAGCAGTGTGGGGCATAGGGACAGGGCCCAGGTCTTTACGAGGGAGCAGTACTTC.

This rearrangement joins TRBV6-4 to TRBJ2-1; 8 bases match TRBD1. The germline V gene encodes CDR1 MRHNA and CDR2 SNTAGT. CDR3 length: 15 amino acids. After removal of 8 bases from V and 6 bases from J, the junction contained 12 bases not matched to a gene. The CDR3 nucleotides read TGTGCCAGCCGACAAGCAGGGGGCACTATCAATGAGCAGTTCTTC. The encoded protein is CASRQAGGTINEQFF.

V and J are TRBV19 and TRBJ2-2, with D possibly being TRBD2 (5 bases). CDR1 and CDR2 from the germline V gene are LNHDA and SQIVND (reference sequence). The CDR3 consists of 15 residues. The V and J ends lost 7 bases and 7 bases respectively, with 19 bases between them. CDR3 sequence reads: CASTRGIGKVGELFF. The DNA for the CDR3 is TGTGCCAGTACCAGAGGGATAGGAAAGGTCGGGGAGCTGTTTTTT.

V gene TRBV29-1 combines with J gene TRBJ2-3; the D is unclear. The CDR3 runs 11 residues. The ends were cut back, 4 bases at V and 4 bases at J, with 6 bases in the middle. In germline, CDR1 is SQVTM, CDR2 ANQGSEA. Here the CDR3 reads CSVGPADTQYF. Here the CDR3 DNA reads TGCAGCGTTGGTCCGGCAGATACGCAGTATTTT.

The rearrangement links TRBV9 to TRBJ2-5; 11 nucleotides align to TRBD2. Germline V gives CDR1 SGDLS, CDR2 YYNGEE. The length of the CDR3 is 16 residues. V gave up 0 bases and J gave up 1 base; unmatched junction bases: 2. The CDR3 DNA reads as TGTGCCAGCAGCGTAGGACTAGCGGGACTCCAAGAGACCCAGTACTTC. Translating it yields CASSVGLAGLQETQYF.

The J gene is TRBJ2-2, the V gene TRBV5-6, with TRBD2 as a possible D gene (5 bases). The CDR3 runs 15 residues. Trimming shortened V by 4 bases and J by 5 bases, and 15 bases separated the two germline ends. Germline values: CDR1 SGHDT, CDR2 YYEEEE. CDR3 region: CASSLARVGTGELFF. The CDR3 DNA reads TGTGCCAGCAGCCTAGCCCGAGTCGGGACCGGGGAGCTGTTTTTT.